The T cell receptor (beta chain) under discussion was sequenced for a study of blood T cell repertoires in COVID-19 (dated by TCRdb to the early 2020s). Concerning the study at large: The collaborator samples originated in the United States, Italy and Spain and spanned the acute and convalescent phases of COVID-19. The material from the prospective study consisted of cDNA or gDNA derived from T cells, B-cell-depleted T cells, or PBMCs. The dataset comprised deeply sampled blood TCRbeta repertoires from subjects exposed to, actively infected with, or recovered from COVID-19. The repertoires were made available in a free public database intended to serve as a resource for research on the immune response to SARS-CoV-2. The samples were drawn from the first 160 participants of the ongoing ImmuneRACE study and from some 1,300 subjects provided by 6 global collaborators. A de-identified subject ID, COVID-19 status, age in years and sex were almost always included in the sample metadata. Where available, HLA class I and class II types were obtained from metadata supplied by the sample provider rather than from assay-based typing.

General study outcomes and caveats: How much clinical and demographic metadata was included differed by source and by participant, and the metadata was provided uncurated.

The collaborating institutions used their own protocols to collect whole blood in K2EDTA tubes. For TCRbeta analysis, collaborator samples were shipped as frozen whole blood, as isolated PBMCs, or as DNA extracted from either sample type. Regarding this clone: Its antigen has not been determined. One base away there is no much larger clone; base qualities are not given.

The CDR3 contains 15 residues, cysteine and phenylalanine counted. Just the 45-base CDR3 DNA is kept, in frame starting at base 1. Germline trimming amounts to 4 bases on V and 1 base on J, with 5 as the count of junction bases outside the gene matches. CDR1 and CDR2 are read off the germline V gene as SGHRS and YFSETQ. TCRbeta CDR3 regions were amplified from genomic DNA by means of the immunoSEQ Assay, a bias-controlled multiplex PCR. Per the source publication's procedure: Within the assay, amplification of reference gene primers was used to estimate how many nucleated cells each sample contained. To quantify the absolute abundance of each unique TCRbeta CDR3 rearrangement, sequence reads were collapsed and filtered. For each sample, productive Simpson clonality was calculated as the square root of Simpson's diversity index across productive rearrangements. Entries here come from immuneACCESS through TCRdb and include only in-frame sequences with V and J called. Some clones fail to appear in such tables; in the studies checked, an unresolved V gene covers under half of the shortfall, and the cause of the remainder is unknown. The V and J calls and the clone size are those of that table, but D and trimming were determined from the DNA. Counted in this sample were approximately 240,000 clones; approximately 84% of them appeared once. The ten largest make up about 2.4% of the sample.

The receptor was isolated from a woman between 55 and 75 years old with acute or convalescent COVID-19. The sequence is built from TRBV5-1 and TRBJ1-1; 9 of the junction bases match TRBD1. The sequencing input was peripheral blood. The encoded CDR3 is CASSGGQGWNTEAFF. The DNA reads as follows: TGCGCCAGCAGCGGTGGACAGGGGTGGAACACTGAAGCTTTCTTT.